Below, one T cell receptor beta chain is given with its context. The entry originates in a study of CD8 T cells in Susac syndrome. The authors reverse transcribed roughly 0.5 to 1 ug RNA with random hexamers. Amplification of TCR beta CDR3 used immunoSEQ multiplex PCR across 54 Vbeta and 13 Jbeta. TCRdb itself ran the immunoSEQ multiplex PCR reads through MiXCR, one entry per CDR3 protein. The data show 120,000 to 150,000 distinct CDR3 sequences, approximately 94% seen once. CD8+ and CD4+ blood T cells underwent TCR beta sequencing. The study used healthy donors as controls matched for age and sex. The trim removed 6 bases at V and 7 bases at J, leaving 5 bases unmatched. The CDR3 runs 12 residues. The germline gives CDR1 MNHEY, CDR2 SMNVEV (reference sequence).

The chain has TRBV27 and TRBJ2-5, with 7 bases identical to TRBD2. The sequenced sample consisted of CD4+ T cells from PBMCs. The receptor was isolated from a human donor in good health. CDR3 amino acids: CASRGTGGTQYF. In DNA form, the CDR3 reads TGTGCCAGCAGGGGGACGGGAGGGACCCAGTACTTC.